Listed below are T cell receptor beta chains from one sample, sequenced in a study of shared clonotypes between healthy human individuals. Produced via immunoSEQ multiplex PCR; TCRdb's table is partial and in-frame only. The sample has 650,000 to 800,000 clones; about 92% are singletons. Sequenced material: naive CD8+ T cells sorted from blood. The receptors derive from a man aged 25 to 45 in good health. Each CDR3 is given with its conserved first and last residue. The order of the fields is J gene, D gene, V gene, clone size, CDR3 DNA, CDR3 protein. A D gene is named only where the DNA matches it firmly. A clone size is listed for some rows: how often the clone was seen (once, few, many), or a class if it is expanded.

J gene: TRBJ1-3
D gene: NA
V gene: TRBV28
clone size: NA
CDR3 DNA: TGTGCCAGCAGCCTTCAACCCCCCTCTGGAAACACCATATATTTT
CDR3 protein: CASSLQPPSGNTIYF

J gene: TRBJ1-1
D gene: TRBD1
V gene: TRBV5-5
clone size: NA
CDR3 DNA: TGTGCCAGCAGTCAGGTTGGGACAGGGGGCATCACTGAAGCTTTCTTT
CDR3 protein: CASSQVGTGGITEAFF

J gene: TRBJ1-1
D gene: NA
V gene: TRBV23-1
clone size: NA
CDR3 DNA: TGCGCCAGCAGTCAATCGTGTGGTGCGAACACTGAAGCTTTCTTT
CDR3 protein: CASSQSCGANTEAFF

J gene: TRBJ1-5
D gene: TRBD1
V gene: TRBV19
clone size: NA
CDR3 DNA: TGTGCCAGTAGTATCATGTGGGGACAGAGCAATCAGCCCCAGCATTTT
CDR3 protein: CASSIMWGQSNQPQHF

J gene: TRBJ2-7
D gene: NA
V gene: TRBV7-2
clone size: NA
CDR3 DNA: TGTGCCAGCAGCTTAGGTCCTACGAAAAGCTCCTACGAGCAGTACTTC
CDR3 protein: CASSLGPTKSSYEQYF

J gene: TRBJ2-5
D gene: NA
V gene: TRBV27
clone size: NA
CDR3 DNA: TGTGCCAGCAGAACGGTTAGAGGAGGGATGACAGAGACCCAGTACTTC
CDR3 protein: CASRTVRGGMTETQYF

J gene: TRBJ2-7
D gene: NA
V gene: TRBV19
clone size: NA
CDR3 DNA: TGTGCCAGTAGTATAGGGGCTGACTACGAGCAGTACTTC
CDR3 protein: CASSIGADYEQYF

J gene: TRBJ2-3
D gene: NA
V gene: TRBV6-6
clone size: NA
CDR3 DNA: TGTGCCAGCAGCCGACCTCAACTCTACACAGATACGCAGTATTTT
CDR3 protein: CASSRPQLYTDTQYF

J gene: TRBJ1-1
D gene: NA
V gene: TRBV2
clone size: NA
CDR3 DNA: TGTGCCAGCATCCCCGTGGAGGGGACCATGAACACTGAAGCTTTCTTT
CDR3 protein: CASIPVEGTMNTEAFF

J gene: TRBJ1-1
D gene: TRBD1
V gene: TRBV28
clone size: NA
CDR3 DNA: TGTGCCAGCAGTTCGGACAGGGGGTGGAACACTGAAGCTTTCTTT
CDR3 protein: CASSSDRGWNTEAFF

J gene: TRBJ2-3
D gene: NA
V gene: TRBV27
clone size: few
CDR3 DNA: TGTGCCAGCAGCCAGGGGAGGTCGGGGGCGGTGAGAACAGATACGCAGTATTTT
CDR3 protein: CASSQGRSGAVRTDTQYF

J gene: TRBJ2-7
D gene: NA
V gene: TRBV4-1
clone size: NA
CDR3 DNA: TGCGCCAGCAGCCAAGGGGGCCGGTACGAGCAGTACTTC
CDR3 protein: CASSQGGRYEQYF

J gene: TRBJ2-1
D gene: NA
V gene: TRBV2
clone size: NA
CDR3 DNA: TGTGCCAGCAGAGCCGGGAGTAGCTCCTACAATGAGCAGTTCTTC
CDR3 protein: CASRAGSSSYNEQFF

J gene: TRBJ2-1
D gene: NA
V gene: TRBV7-8
clone size: NA
CDR3 DNA: TGTGCCAGCAGCCCTGGGGCGTCGTATATGGAGGATGAGCAGTTCTTC
CDR3 protein: CASSPGASYMEDEQFF

J gene: TRBJ2-3
D gene: NA
V gene: TRBV7-6
clone size: NA
CDR3 DNA: TGTGCCAGCAGCCACGAGAAGGGCCTACAGCCAGATACGCAGTATTTT
CDR3 protein: CASSHEKGLQPDTQYF

J gene: TRBJ2-7
D gene: TRBD2
V gene: TRBV28
clone size: NA
CDR3 DNA: TGTGCCAGCAGTTCCCGCGTTGCGGGAGGACCCTACGAGCAGTACTTC
CDR3 protein: CASSSRVAGGPYEQYF

J gene: TRBJ2-3
D gene: NA
V gene: TRBV9
clone size: NA
CDR3 DNA: TGTGCCAGCAGCGTAGCGGACGGGAGCGCAGATACGCAGTATTTT
CDR3 protein: CASSVADGSADTQYF

J gene: TRBJ2-2
D gene: NA
V gene: TRBV7-2
clone size: NA
CDR3 DNA: TGTGCCAGCAGCTTAGTTCCCGGGGAGCTGTTTTTT
CDR3 protein: CASSLVPGELFF

J gene: TRBJ2-7
D gene: NA
V gene: TRBV15
clone size: NA
CDR3 DNA: TGTGCCACCAGCAGAGATTTAGCTGCCTACGAGCAGTACTTC
CDR3 protein: CATSRDLAAYEQYF

J gene: TRBJ2-1
D gene: TRBD2
V gene: TRBV7-9
clone size: NA
CDR3 DNA: TGTGCCAGCAGCGGGACTAGCGGACTGTACAATGAGCAGTTCTTC
CDR3 protein: CASSGTSGLYNEQFF

J gene: TRBJ2-2
D gene: TRBD1
V gene: TRBV14
clone size: once
CDR3 DNA: TGTGCCAGCAGCCCCCACCGACAGGGGGATCTCACCGGGGAGCTGTTTTTT
CDR3 protein: CASSPHRQGDLTGELFF

J gene: TRBJ1-2
D gene: NA
V gene: TRBV18
clone size: NA
CDR3 DNA: TGTGCCAGCTCACCACCGACCGTTAACTATGGCTACACCTTC
CDR3 protein: CASSPPTVNYGYTF